This TCR beta chain was observed in a study of OX40 agonist ivuxolimab in advanced cancers. The wider study: Patients received ivuxolimab, an intravenous treatment, every 2 weeks at 0.01 to 10 mg/kg. The eligibility criteria allowed prior anti-PD-1, anti-PD-L1 or anti-CTLA-4 therapy, and roughly 39% had some. Study-wide points: Dosing at 0.1 to 3.0 mg/kg was accompanied by clonal expansion of CD4+ and CD8+ blood T cells by week 6.

Autoimmune disease history or systemic immunosuppression was exclusionary. Germline values: CDR1 SGHAT, CDR2 FQNNGV. V was pared by 3 bases and J by 4 bases, with 15 bases between. This CDR3 spans 15 amino acids. The table came from immunoSEQ multiplex PCR; TCRdb's copy has only in-frame clones and leaves some out. The table has roughly 90,000 clones, around 83% seen once. With respect to this clone: The antigen is not known.

This specimen consisted of CD4+ or CD8+ T cells sorted from blood, obtained in a trial of the OX40 agonist ivuxolimab. This sequence originates from an adult with an advanced solid tumor such as melanoma, head and neck, liver or kidney cancer. This chain uses TRBV11-2 with TRBJ1-2; the D is unclear. The CDR3 here is CASSFRGGLGYGYTF. CDR3 sequence (DNA): TGTGCCAGCAGCTTTCGGGGAGGGCTAGGCTATGGCTACACCTTC.